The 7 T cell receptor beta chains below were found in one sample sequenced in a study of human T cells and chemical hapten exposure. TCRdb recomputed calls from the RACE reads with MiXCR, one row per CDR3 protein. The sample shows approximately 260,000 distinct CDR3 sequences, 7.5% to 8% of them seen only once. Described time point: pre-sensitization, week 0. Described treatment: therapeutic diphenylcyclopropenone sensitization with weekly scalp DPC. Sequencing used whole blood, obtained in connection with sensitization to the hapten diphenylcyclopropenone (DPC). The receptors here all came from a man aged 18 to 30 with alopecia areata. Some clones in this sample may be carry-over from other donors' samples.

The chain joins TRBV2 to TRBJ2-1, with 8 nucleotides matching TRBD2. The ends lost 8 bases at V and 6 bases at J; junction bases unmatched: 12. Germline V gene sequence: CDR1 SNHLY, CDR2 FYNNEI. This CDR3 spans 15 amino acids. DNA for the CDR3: TGTGCCAGCCTCCTATCGTGGACTAGCTCCAATGAGCAGTTCTTC. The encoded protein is CASLLSWTSSNEQFF.

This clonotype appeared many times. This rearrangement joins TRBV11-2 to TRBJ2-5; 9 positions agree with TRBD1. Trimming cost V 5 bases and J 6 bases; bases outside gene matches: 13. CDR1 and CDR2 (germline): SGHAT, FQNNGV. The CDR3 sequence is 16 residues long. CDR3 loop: CASSEIRDRDTKTQYF. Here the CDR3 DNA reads TGTGCCAGCAGCGAAATAAGGGACAGGGATACGAAGACCCAGTACTTC.

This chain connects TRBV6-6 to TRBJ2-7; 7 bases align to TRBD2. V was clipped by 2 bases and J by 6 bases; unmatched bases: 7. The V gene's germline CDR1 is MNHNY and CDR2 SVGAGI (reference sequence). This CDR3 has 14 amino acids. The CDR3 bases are TGTGCCAGCAGTTACAGTGGGACTATCGCCGAGCAGTACTTC. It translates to CASSYSGTIAEQYF.

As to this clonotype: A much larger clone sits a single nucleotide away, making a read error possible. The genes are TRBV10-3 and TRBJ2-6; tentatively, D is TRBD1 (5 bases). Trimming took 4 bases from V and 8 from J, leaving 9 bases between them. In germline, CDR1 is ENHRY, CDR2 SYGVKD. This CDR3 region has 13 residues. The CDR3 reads CAISVPGSNVLTF. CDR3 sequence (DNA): TGTGCCATCAGTGTCCCAGGGTCCAACGTCCTGACTTTC.

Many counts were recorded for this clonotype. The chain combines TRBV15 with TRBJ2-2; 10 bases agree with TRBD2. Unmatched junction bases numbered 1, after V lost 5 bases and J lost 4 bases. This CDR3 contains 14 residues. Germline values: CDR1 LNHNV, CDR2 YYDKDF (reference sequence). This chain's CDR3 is CATSVAGGTGELFF. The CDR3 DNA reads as TGTGCCACCAGCGTAGCGGGGGGCACCGGGGAGCTGTTTTTT.

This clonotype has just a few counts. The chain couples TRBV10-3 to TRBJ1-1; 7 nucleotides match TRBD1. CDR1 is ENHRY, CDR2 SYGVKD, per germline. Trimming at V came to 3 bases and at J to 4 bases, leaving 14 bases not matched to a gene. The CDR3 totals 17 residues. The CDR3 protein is CAISEFGTATITTEAFF. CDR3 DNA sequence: TGTGCCATCAGTGAATTTGGGACAGCTACGATAACCACTGAAGCTTTCTTT.

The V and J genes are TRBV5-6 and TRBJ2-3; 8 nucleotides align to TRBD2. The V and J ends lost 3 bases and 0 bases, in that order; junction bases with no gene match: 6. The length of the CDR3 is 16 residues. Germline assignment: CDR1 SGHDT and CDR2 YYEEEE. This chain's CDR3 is CASSSSSGPSTDTQYF. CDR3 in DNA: TGTGCCAGCAGCTCCTCTAGCGGGCCTAGCACAGATACGCAGTATTTT.